Following are 17 T cell receptor beta chains from one sample sequenced in a study of T cells in narcolepsy. The data were produced by immunoSEQ multiplex PCR, yet TCRdb's version contains in-frame clones alone and is incomplete. The table has tens of thousands of clones, 79% seen once. Input material: memory (CD45RA-) CD4+ T cells from blood. The origin of the receptors is a human donor in good health.

The chain uses TRBV11-2 and TRBJ2-7; TRBD1 matches 7 bases. Germline V gives CDR1 SGHAT, CDR2 FQNNGV. This CDR3 is 14 amino acids long. The junction had 2 bases not matched to a gene; V was cut back by 1 base and J by 2 bases. For the CDR3, the DNA is TGTGCCAGCAGCTTAGGACAGGGCACCTACGAGCAGTACTTC. Residues: CASSLGQGTYEQYF. The whole variable domain, remainder taken from reference TRBV11-2 and TRBJ2-7, is EAGVAQSPRYKIIEKRQSVAFWCNPISGHATLYWYQQILGQGPKLLIQFQNNGVVDDSQLPKDRFSAERLKGVDSTLKIQPAKLEDSAVYLCASSLGQGTYEQYFGPGTRLTVT.

The chain joins TRBV5-1 to TRBJ2-7; D is possibly TRBD1 (7 bases). V was clipped by 4 bases and J by 5 bases, with 13 bases between them. The germline V gene has CDR1 SGHRS and CDR2 YFSETQ. This CDR3 contains 13 residues. CDR3 region: CASSGGGVNEQYF. CDR3 nucleotides: TGCGCCAGCAGCGGAGGGGGCGTCAACGAGCAGTACTTC.

V and J are TRBV7-2 and TRBJ1-4; D remains unclear. Trimming removed 5 bases at V and 8 bases at J, with 27 bases between. Germline CDR1 and CDR2: SGHTA and FQGNSA. The CDR3 extends over 18 amino acids. CDR3 in amino acids: CASSPNPFSSLKGEKLFF. The CDR3 DNA sequence: TGTGCCAGCAGCCCAAACCCCTTTTCCAGTCTAAAAGGGGAAAAACTGTTTTTT. The whole variable domain, remainder taken from reference TRBV7-2 and TRBJ1-4, is GAGVSQSPSNKVTEKGKDVELRCDPISGHTALYWYRQSLGQGLEFLIYFQGNSAPDKSGLPSDRFSAERTGGSVSTLTIQRTQQEDSAVYLCASSPNPFSSLKGEKLFFGSGTQLSVL.

The chain links TRBV28 to TRBJ1-3; no clear D. The V end was cut by 8 bases, the J end by 6 bases, with 11 bases between. Per germline, CDR1 MDHEN and CDR2 SYDVKM. CDR3 size: 12 residues. DNA of the CDR3: TGTGCCAGCTCATCAGGCGAAAACACCATATATTTT. This translates into CASSSGENTIYF.

The rearrangement joins TRBV5-1 to TRBJ2-5, with TRBD1 identical over 11 bases. The tail of the sequence fits TRBJ2-7 better, so the J call may be wrong. The CDR3 length is 15 residues. Germline values: CDR1 SGHRS, CDR2 YFSETQ. Here the CDR3 DNA reads TGCGCCAGCAGCCTGGGGACAGGGGGTAACTACGAGCAGTACTTC. Translated, it gives CASSLGTGGNYEQYF.

This clone was recorded a few times. This chain uses TRBV19 with TRBJ1-2, with TRBD1 matching 8 bases. V lost 8 bases, J lost 7 bases, and 3 bases stayed unmatched. CDR1 LNHDA and CDR2 SQIVND come from the germline V gene (reference sequence). The CDR3 length is 11 residues. The CDR3, as DNA: TGTGCCAGTTCCGACAGGGGTGGCTACACCTTC. Translated: CASSDRGGYTF.

The gene calls are TRBV6-1 and TRBJ2-7; 7 bases fit TRBD2. The CDR3 sequence is 15 residues long. Germline V CDR1 and CDR2: MNHNS, SASEGT. J lost 0 bases, V lost 6 bases, and 8 bases had no gene match. This CDR3 reads CASRGGAGDSYEQYF. CDR3 DNA sequence: TGTGCCAGCAGGGGAGGGGCCGGGGACTCCTACGAGCAGTACTTC.

Comment on this clone: The junction shows a germline mismatch at one end, possibly a read error. V is TRBV5-1 and J is TRBJ1-2; TRBD1 agrees at 7 bases. Looked up from germline, CDR1 is SGHRS and CDR2 is YFSETQ. The CDR3 is 14 amino acids. The CDR3 region has the DNA TGCGCCAGCAGGACCGGGACAGACAACTATGGCTACGCCTTC. This encodes CASRTGTDNYGYAF.

The sample holds one count of this clone. Other DNA variants within this sample encode the same CDR3. The J gene is TRBJ1-1, the V gene TRBV23-1; D is unresolved. TRBV23-1 is an ORF; its function is uncertain. V dropped 2 bases and J dropped 1 base, with 17 bases sitting between them. The CDR3 sequence is 17 residues long. CDR3 nucleotide sequence: TGCGCCAGCAGTCAACCCGGAACGGGGAGGCGGAACACTGAAGCTTTCTTT. Amino acid sequence: CASSQPGTGRRNTEAFF.

This rearrangement joins TRBV10-1 to TRBJ2-5; tentatively, D is TRBD2 (6 bases). The CDR3 has 15 amino acids. V was trimmed by 6 bases and J by 5 bases, leaving 19 bases between them. Germline CDR1 WNHNN, CDR2 SYGVQD (reference sequence). The chain's CDR3 is CASSPAQGGGETQYF. CDR3 in DNA: TGCGCCAGCAGCCCAGCGCAGGGCGGAGGGGAGACCCAGTACTTC.

The rearrangement uses TRBV7-9 and TRBJ2-7; 9 nucleotides line up with TRBD2. The junction had 12 bases not matched to a gene; V was cut back by 5 bases and J by 4 bases. The germline gives CDR1 SEHNR, CDR2 FQNEAQ (reference sequence). The CDR3 sequence is 16 residues long. CDR3 loop: CASSPVGLASGYEQYF. CDR3 sequence (DNA): TGTGCCAGCAGCCCAGTTGGACTAGCGAGTGGGTACGAGCAGTACTTC.

The V gene is TRBV18, the J gene TRBJ2-3, with D perhaps matching TRBD2 (6 bases). Germline V gene sequence: CDR1 KGHSH, CDR2 LQKENI. The CDR3 consists of 16 residues. V was pared by 0 bases and J by 2 bases, with 12 bases between. The CDR3 spells CASSPPGGPLTDTQYF. DNA of the CDR3: TGTGCCAGCTCACCACCGGGGGGACCCCTCACAGATACGCAGTATTTT. Filled out from reference TRBV18 and TRBJ2-3, the complete variable domain reads NAGVMQNPRHLVRRRGQEARLRCSPMKGHSHVYWYRQLPEEGLKFMVYLQKENIIDESGMPKERFSAEFPKEGPSILRIQQVVRGDSAAYFCASSPPGGPLTDTQYFGPGTRLTVL.

This chain joins TRBV18 and TRBJ2-1, with 11 bases that match TRBD2. There are 17 residues in the CDR3. Looked up from germline, CDR1 is KGHSH and CDR2 is LQKENI. The trim removed 4 bases at V and 3 bases at J, leaving 8 bases unmatched. CDR3 sequence (DNA): TGTGCCAGCTCACTAACCGCCGGGACTAGCGGCTACAATGAGCAGTTCTTC. This translates into CASSLTAGTSGYNEQFF.

This clone has a single count. The chain carries TRBV4-3 and TRBJ1-5; D gene uncertain. Deletions cut 4 bases from V and 8 bases from J, with 12 bases between. This CDR3 contains 13 residues. The germline gives CDR1 LGHNA, CDR2 YSLEER. The DNA for the CDR3 is TGCGCCAGCAGCCCGACCTTAGCGGAGCCCCAGCATTTT. The encoded protein is CASSPTLAEPQHF.

The chain joins TRBV7-5 to TRBJ2-7; the table's D call, TRBD1, has no DNA check behind it. TRBV7-5 is a pseudogene. This CDR3 has 15 residues. The CDR3 sequence: CARSLGGQGSYEQYF. The CDR3 bases are TGTGCCAGAAGCTTAGGGGGACAGGGGTCCTACGAGCAGTACTTC.

The V call is TRBV6-6, the J call TRBJ2-7; TRBD2 might be the D (5 bases). V lost 3 bases, J lost 0 bases, and 15 bases lay in between. The germline V gene encodes CDR1 MNHNY and CDR2 SVGAGI (reference sequence). This CDR3 is 16 amino acids long. The CDR3 here is CASSYRVVGSSYEQYF. DNA of the CDR3: TGTGCCAGCAGTTATCGCGTAGTGGGGAGCTCCTACGAGCAGTACTTC.

The chain joins TRBV6-5 to TRBJ2-7; D possibly corresponds to TRBD1 (6 bases). This CDR3 has 13 amino acids. The germline V gene has CDR1 MNHEY and CDR2 SVGAGI. V dropped 6 bases and J dropped 7 bases, with 16 bases sitting between them. The chain's CDR3 is CASSHPTGREQYF. The CDR3 DNA is TGTGCCAGCAGCCACCCGACAGGAAGGGAGCAGTACTTC.